What follows are 15 T cell receptor beta chains derived from one specimen sequenced in a study of blood T cell repertoires in COVID-19. TCRdb's copy holds only in-frame clones and misses some; the assay was immunoSEQ multiplex PCR. The table records a few hundred thousand clones, 91% of them present only once. The sample consisted of peripheral blood. The receptors originated from a young adult with COVID-19, enrolled during active disease.

This chain joins TRBV19 and TRBJ1-1; TRBD1 aligns across 12 bases. The CDR3 totals 13 residues. The V gene's germline CDR1 is LNHDA and CDR2 SQIVND (reference sequence). V gave up 8 bases and J gave up 5 bases; unmatched junction bases: 3. CDR3 loop: CASGTGGRTEAFF. The CDR3, as DNA: TGTGCCAGTGGGACAGGGGGCAGGACTGAAGCTTTCTTT.

This clone occurred once. The V gene is TRBV19, the J gene TRBJ2-1; 11 positions agree with TRBD2. Germline trimming cut 4 bases from V and 1 base from J; bases unmatched to any gene: 3. The CDR3 contains 16 residues. Germline V gene sequence: CDR1 LNHDA, CDR2 SQIVND (reference sequence). CDR3 DNA: TGTGCCAGTAGTAATCTAGCGGGAGGATCCTACAATGAGCAGTTCTTC. Translated: CASSNLAGGSYNEQFF.

The chain carries TRBV14 and TRBJ2-7; D is possibly TRBD2 (5 bases). From germline, CDR1 is SGHDN and CDR2 FVKESK. The CDR3 is 13 residues long. The V end was cut by 4 bases, the J end by 5 bases, with 12 bases between. CDR3 protein: CASSRHGVNEQYF. As DNA, the CDR3 is TGTGCCAGCAGCCGACACGGGGTAAACGAGCAGTACTTC.

V gene TRBV9 combines with J gene TRBJ1-5, with 9 bases fitting TRBD1. The length of the CDR3 is 15 residues. The V gene's germline CDR1 is SGDLS and CDR2 YYNGEE. Losses at the gene ends were 0 bases for V and 6 bases for J; bases not matched to a gene: 4. Here the CDR3 reads CASSVGQGEGQPQHF. The CDR3 coding sequence is TGTGCCAGCAGCGTAGGACAGGGGGAGGGTCAGCCCCAGCATTTT.

The genes are TRBV6-4 and TRBJ2-1, with TRBD1 identical over 9 bases. The CDR3 has 15 residues. Germline CDR1 MRHNA, CDR2 SNTAGT. Germline trimming cut 6 bases from V and 5 bases from J; bases unmatched to any gene: 8. The CDR3 reads CASSAGQGSHNEQFF. The CDR3 region has the DNA TGTGCCAGCAGCGCGGGACAGGGATCGCACAATGAGCAGTTCTTC.

The V call is TRBV15, the J call TRBJ2-1; 8 nucleotides align to TRBD1. Per germline, CDR1 LNHNV and CDR2 YYDKDF (reference sequence). J lost 3 bases, V lost 9 bases, and 10 bases had no gene match. CDR3 length equals 15 residues. CDR3 in amino acids: CATSYTGTGYNEQFF. DNA for the CDR3: TGTGCCACTTCCTACACCGGGACAGGCTACAATGAGCAGTTCTTC.

V is TRBV5-5 and J is TRBJ2-2; D remains unclear. Germline V gene lookup returns CDR1 SGHKS and CDR2 YYEKEE (reference sequence). The V gene lost 0 bases and the J gene lost 8 bases, with 11 bases spanning the gap. This CDR3 has 14 amino acids. The chain's CDR3 is CASSLGAVSGELFF. CDR3 nucleotides: TGTGCCAGCAGCTTGGGGGCCGTTTCGGGGGAGCTGTTTTTT.

The rearrangement links TRBV4-2 to TRBJ2-7; unclear D gene. V lost 0 bases, J lost 3 bases, and 3 bases lay in between. The CDR3 has 12 residues. Germline V gives CDR1 LGHNA, CDR2 YNFKEQ. CDR3 loop: CASSQDGYEQYF. As DNA, the CDR3 is TGTGCCAGCAGCCAAGACGGCTACGAGCAGTACTTC.

The chain employs TRBV5-4 and TRBJ2-3; possible D gene TRBD2, 6 bases. Germline V gene data show CDR1 as SGHNT and CDR2 as YYREEE (reference sequence). The CDR3 is 16 amino acids. Deletions cut 0 bases from V and 2 bases from J, with 13 bases between. The CDR3 bases are TGTGCCAGCAGCTTGGGGGGACTCCTGCCCACAGATACGCAGTATTTT. It codes for CASSLGGLLPTDTQYF.

The chain employs TRBV2 and TRBJ2-1, with TRBD1 as a possible D gene (6 bases). Germline V gene data show CDR1 as SNHLY and CDR2 as FYNNEI. Trimming removed 5 bases at V and 0 bases at J, with 14 bases between. This CDR3 region has 16 residues. The CDR3: CASSLDRMSSYNEQFF. In DNA, the CDR3 is TGTGCCAGCAGTCTTGACAGGATGAGCTCCTACAATGAGCAGTTCTTC.

The chain links TRBV4-3 to TRBJ2-7; maybe TRBD1 (5 bases). V lost 0 bases and J lost 5, with 14 bases in between. The CDR3 length is 15 residues. Germline CDR1 reads LGHNA; CDR2 reads YSLEER. The CDR3 DNA sequence: TGCGCCAGCAGCCAAGAAGGTGACAGTTGGAACGAGCAGTACTTC. Protein sequence: CASSQEGDSWNEQYF.

V and J are TRBV4-3 and TRBJ2-4; the match to TRBD1 covers 7 bases. After removal of 0 bases from V and 6 bases from J, the junction contained 8 bases not matched to a gene. The CDR3 has 16 residues. Looked up from germline, CDR1 is LGHNA and CDR2 is YSLEER. CDR3 sequence reads: CASSQEETGQSNIQYF. CDR3 bases: TGCGCCAGCAGCCAAGAAGAAACGGGACAGTCAAACATTCAGTACTTC.

This chain uses TRBV7-9 with TRBJ2-1, with 9 bases that match TRBD1. V was pared by 5 bases and J by 7 bases, with 12 bases of the junction left unmatched. The CDR3 spans 16 residues. From germline, CDR1 is SEHNR and CDR2 FQNEAQ (reference sequence). The CDR3 loop is CASSASGTGISNEQFF. The CDR3 DNA is TGTGCCAGCAGCGCCTCCGGGACAGGGATTTCAAATGAGCAGTTCTTC.

The rearrangement links TRBV15 to TRBJ2-1, with 7 bases aligning to TRBD2. V lost 8 bases and J lost 5; bases outside the gene matches: 12. Germline CDR1 LNHNV, CDR2 YYDKDF (reference sequence). The CDR3 extends over 15 amino acids. The CDR3 reads CATEAGVSKNNEQFF. The CDR3 DNA sequence: TGTGCCACCGAGGCGGGAGTGTCGAAAAACAATGAGCAGTTCTTC. The variable domain in full, completed from reference TRBV15 and TRBJ2-1, reads DAMVIQNPRYQVTQFGKPVTLSCSQTLNHNVMYWYQQKSSQAPKLLFHYYDKDFNNEADTPDNFQSRRPNTSFCFLDIRSPGLGDTAMYLCATEAGVSKNNEQFFGPGTRLTVL.

The rearrangement joins TRBV29-1 to TRBJ2-1; 7 bases line up with TRBD2. Germline V lookup: CDR1 SQVTM, CDR2 ANQGSEA. V was pared by 0 bases and J by 0 bases, with 8 bases of the junction left unmatched. This CDR3 contains 17 residues. CDR3: CSVEEGDYLSSYNEQFF. The CDR3 DNA follows: TGCAGCGTTGAAGAGGGGGACTACCTGAGCTCCTACAATGAGCAGTTCTTC.